These 2 T cell receptor beta chains were all obtained from the same sample, sequenced in a study of cytomegalovirus exposure and HLA in healthy donors. PCR used 60 Vbeta primers and 13 Jbeta primers. The table came from immunoSEQ multiplex PCR; TCRdb's copy has only in-frame clones and leaves some out. The sample lists about 190,000 clones, about nine tenths occurring once. Source material: PBMCs. The receptors come from a man aged 25-45 years in good health and CMV-seronegative.

This rearrangement joins TRBV5-1 to TRBJ2-5; 9 nucleotides align to TRBD1. Per germline, CDR1 SGHRS and CDR2 YFSETQ. Trimming removed 7 bases from V and 4 bases from J; junction bases left unmatched: 8. CDR3 size: 14 residues. The CDR3 DNA is TGCGCCAGCCGCCAACAGACAGGGGGAGAGACCCAGTACTTC. This gives the protein CASRQQTGGETQYF.

The chain has TRBV15 and TRBJ2-1; 16 bases agree with TRBD2. V lost 3 bases, J lost 7 bases, and 6 bases stayed unmatched. The V gene's germline CDR1 is LNHNV and CDR2 YYDKDF (reference sequence). The CDR3 has 17 amino acids. The CDR3 region has the DNA TGTGCCACCAGCAGGGGACTAGCGGGAGGGCCTGGGAATGAGCAGTTCTTC. Encoded protein: CATSRGLAGGPGNEQFF.